The sequence of this T cell receptor beta chain was determined in a study of T cell repertoires in cytomegalovirus infection. In the study overall: Well-studied HLA-B-restricted epitopes and recently identified HLA-C-restricted epitopes of CMV were both used in the study. It was the public TCR beta signatures that indicated both CMV infection and matching HLA type. General study results and limits: Adding up the frequency of public TCR beta families identified people who carried CMV plus the relevant HLA.

TCRdb used MiXCR to reprocess the reads, holding one entry per CDR3 protein. The sample contains fewer than 150,000 distinct CDR3 sequences, around 30% of which appear only once. The CDR3 covers 17 residues. Trimming stripped 4 bases from V and 0 bases from J, with 16 bases between. Germline CDR1 and CDR2: MGHRA and YSYEKL. This clonotype appeared many times. The antigen is not known. This rearrangement joins TRBV4-1 to TRBJ2-1; maybe TRBD2 (5 bases). Specimen: CD8+ T cells from cultured PBMCs, collected from culture after CMV antigen stimulation. The source is a human donor in good health (CMV status not recorded). Some clones in this sample may be carry-over from other donors' samples. The chain's CDR3 is CASSREDGGLSYNEQFF. CDR3 bases: TGCGCCAGCAGCCGAGAAGACGGCGGACTCTCCTACAATGAGCAGTTCTTC.